Sequencing of this T cell receptor beta chain was carried out in a study of T cell responses to AZD1222 COVID-19 vaccine (dated by TCRdb to about 2021). For the wider study: Because spike-specific TCR depth and breadth did not differ between the two schedules, AZD1222 recipients who got a second dose at roughly 4 weeks were pooled with those who got a second dose at roughly 12 weeks. TCR sequencing covered over 230 trial participants: 200 to 210 given two doses of AZD1222 and around 25 given two doses of MenACWY control vaccine. Trial participants were enrolled into age subgroups of 18-55, 56-69 and 70-plus years, which contained approximately 150, 28 and 58 TCR-sequenced participants, respectively.

Broad study findings and their caveats: A significant rise in spike-specific TCR breadth and depth was observed after two AZD1222 doses relative to day 0 and relative to MenACWY recipients. Because no samples from the day 14 peak response were available, repertoires could be characterized only after the peak T cell response. Participants were mostly white British, with more females than males. The authors suggested clonal diversity may have been underestimated. Vaccine-associated CD4 TCRs spanned the whole spike protein, with dominant responses in regions 160-218 and 743-854. Only a handful of AZD1222 recipients were SARS-CoV-2 seropositive at baseline, limiting conclusions about previously exposed vaccinees. Epitopes outside the regions mutated in the B.1.351 and B.1.1.7 variants were reportedly recognized by nearly half of the unique spike-specific TCRs. The 56-69-year group was small, and its depth increase did not reach significance, likely because of low power.

The germline V gene sets CDR1 to KGHSH and CDR2 to LQKENI. From the cysteine up to the phenylalanine, the CDR3 has a length of 16 residues. Only the CDR3 DNA stays, 48 bases, in frame from base 1. The junction shows trimming of 4 bases on V and 5 bases on J, and the gene matches do not reach 10 bases of it. A word on this clone: Its recognized antigen is unknown. Per-base quality was not reported, and no clone a single base away is much larger than it.

The CDR3 regions of human TCRbeta chains were subjected to immunosequencing. In the authors' own workflow: Repertoire TCRs were matched against a reference library of SARS-CoV-2-specific TCRs generated with the MIRA antigen-specificity platform. Breadth was defined as the fraction of unique TCRs that were SARS-CoV-2-associated. Depth was defined as the fraction of total T cells that were SARS-CoV-2-associated. Using the MIRA data, each spike-specific TCR was assigned both to the spike region to which the TCR was reactive and to a CD4 or CD8 class. Log10-transformed breadth and depth values were compared by one-way ANOVA with Sidak's multiple comparisons tests. TCRdb took over this immuneACCESS table, retaining in-frame rearrangements with V and J assigned. Such tables are incomplete; in checked studies, under half of the missing clones stem from an unresolved V gene, and the remainder is unexplained. Clonal size and the V and J genes are those of that table, whereas D and trimming came from the DNA. The sample has around 110,000 clones on record, just over 85% of them singletons. The ten largest clonotypes hold about a tenth of the sample.

Taken with the paper, the label for time point translates to: baseline before first vaccination. Vaccinee samples were obtained from the UK trials COV001 and COV002, which included a single-blind randomized controlled phase 2/3 trial of AZD1222 (ChAdOx1 nCoV-19) in healthy adults. For TCRbeta chain sequencing, PBMC samples were collected from trial participants at day 0 and at day 28 after the second dose. The rearrangement combines TRBV18 with TRBJ2-5; 10 middle bases align to TRBD2. This sample comprised peripheral blood, obtained on day 0 of AZD1222 vaccination. This sequence was found in an adult in good health. The CDR3: CASSRTSGLSRETQYF. The bases read TGTGCCAGCTCACGGACTAGCGGACTCTCACGGGAGACCCAGTACTTC.